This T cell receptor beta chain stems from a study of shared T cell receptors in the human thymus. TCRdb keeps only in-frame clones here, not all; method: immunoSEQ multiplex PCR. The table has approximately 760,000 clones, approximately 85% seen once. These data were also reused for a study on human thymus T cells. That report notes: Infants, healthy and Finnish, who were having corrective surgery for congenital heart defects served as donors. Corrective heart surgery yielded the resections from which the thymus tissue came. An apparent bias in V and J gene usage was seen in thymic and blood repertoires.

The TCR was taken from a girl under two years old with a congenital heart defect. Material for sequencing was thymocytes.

The CDR3 bases are TGTGCCAGCAGTGACCCACTCAGGGGTGGCTACACCTTC. Its protein product is CASSDPLRGGYTF. The gene calls are TRBV6-4 and TRBJ1-2; D is perhaps TRBD1 (6 bases). The V gene's germline CDR1 is MRHNA and CDR2 SNTAGT. The ends were cut back, 2 bases at V and 7 bases at J, with 11 bases in the middle. The CDR3 length is 13 residues.